This TCR beta chain was observed in a study of T cells after yellow fever vaccination. Study results and limitations: Only a minor proportion of clonotypes was detected across both CD4 and CD8 compartments. Weaker in magnitude, the secondary response showed a faster peak on day 5 versus 15. Sorted repertoires could include abundant contaminating clonotypes from bulk cells.

TCRdb independently ran MiXCR on the 5' RACE reads; one entry per CDR3 protein. The sample includes some 500,000 distinct CDR3 sequences, approximately 13% of them seen just once. A word on this clonotype: No antigen is known for it.

CDR3 size: 15 residues. J was trimmed by 6 bases and V by 6 bases; bases with no gene match: 13. CDR1 LNHDA and CDR2 SQIVND come from the germline V gene (reference sequence). The sequencing used PBMCs, collected on the day of the yellow fever booster vaccination. The J gene is TRBJ1-1, the V gene TRBV19; 7 nucleotides agree with TRBD1. The sequence derives from a man aged 25 to 40 who received the YFV17D yellow fever vaccine. CDR3 DNA sequence: TGTGCCAGTAGACCAGACAGGGCGGTGATTTCTGAAGCTTTCTTT. Encoded protein: CASRPDRAVISEAFF.